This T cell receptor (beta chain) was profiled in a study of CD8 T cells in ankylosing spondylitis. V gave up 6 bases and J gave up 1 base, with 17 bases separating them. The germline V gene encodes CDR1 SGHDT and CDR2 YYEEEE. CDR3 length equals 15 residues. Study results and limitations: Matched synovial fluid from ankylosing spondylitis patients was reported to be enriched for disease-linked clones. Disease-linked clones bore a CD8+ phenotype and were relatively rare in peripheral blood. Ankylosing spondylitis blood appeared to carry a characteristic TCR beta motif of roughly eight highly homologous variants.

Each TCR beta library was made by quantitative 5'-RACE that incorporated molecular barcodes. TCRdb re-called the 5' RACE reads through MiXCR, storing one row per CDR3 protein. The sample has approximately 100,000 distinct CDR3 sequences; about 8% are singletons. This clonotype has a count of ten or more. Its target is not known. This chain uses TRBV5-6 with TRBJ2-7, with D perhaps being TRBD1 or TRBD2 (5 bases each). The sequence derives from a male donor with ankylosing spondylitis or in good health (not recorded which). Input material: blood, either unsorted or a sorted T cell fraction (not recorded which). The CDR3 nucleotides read TGTGCCAGCATACTTCGAGGTGGGGGTTCCTACGAGCAGTACTTC. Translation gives CASILRGGGSYEQYF.